This entry describes one T cell receptor (beta chain). Antigen: not known. The donors were part of the validation cohort of 120 subjects. That cohort was separate from the first cohort, which comprised 500 to 850 subjects. This entry is derived from a study of cytomegalovirus exposure and HLA in healthy donors. In the study overall: The roughly 120 validation repertoires matched the roughly 700 first-cohort repertoires in platform, a later analysis reported. The study's findings and limits: Reports showed the classifier diagnosing cytomegalovirus status with high specificity and sensitivity.

This CDR3 spans 14 amino acids. V lost 7 bases and J lost 3, with 16 bases in between. CDR1 MNHEY and CDR2 SVGAGI come from the germline V gene. The repertoire was sequenced with immunoSEQ multiplex PCR; TCRdb's copy has only in-frame clones and lacks some. The repertoire holds approximately 170,000 clones, about four fifths seen once, with roughly 10% in the top ten. The source material was PBMCs. The TCR comes from a young man in good health and CMV-seropositive. The chain employs TRBV6-5 and TRBJ2-7; D is possibly TRBD1 (5 bases). This chain's CDR3 is CASTQDTSSYEQYF. The CDR3, as DNA: TGTGCCAGCACTCAGGACACATCAAGCTACGAGCAGTACTTC.